Following are 30 T cell receptor beta chains from one sample sequenced in a study of blood T cell repertoires in COVID-19. Using immunoSEQ multiplex PCR, the repertoire was profiled, and TCRdb retains in-frame clones only, with some absent. The sample comprises roughly 100,000 clones, roughly 87% of which are singletons, and 3% to 3.5% rests with the top ten. The sample taken for sequencing was peripheral blood. These receptors were taken from a middle-aged man in a cohort sampled during active COVID-19.

The chain carries TRBV28 and TRBJ2-2; TRBD1 aligns across 10 bases. The germline V gene encodes CDR1 MDHEN and CDR2 SYDVKM. V lost 10 bases, J lost 6 bases, and 5 bases stayed unmatched. CDR3 size: 13 residues. CDR3: CATDRGRPGELFF. The CDR3, as DNA: TGTGCCACGGACAGGGGGAGGCCCGGGGAGCTGTTTTTT.

This chain links TRBV18 with TRBJ1-5, with TRBD1 matching 7 bases. Germline assignment: CDR1 KGHSH and CDR2 LQKENI. The CDR3 extends over 14 amino acids. With 5 bases clipped from V and 2 bases from J, the junction kept 3 bases outside the gene matches. Here the CDR3 DNA reads TGTGCCAGCTCAGTAGGGGGCCGCAATCAGCCCCAGCATTTT. Protein: CASSVGGRNQPQHF.

This chain uses TRBV12-3 or TRBV12-4 with TRBJ2-5, with TRBD1 identical over 8 bases. V was pared by 6 bases and J by 6 bases, with 6 bases of the junction left unmatched. The CDR3 spans 13 residues. CDR3 loop: CASRPTGEQTQYF. CDR3 DNA sequence: TGTGCCAGCAGGCCGACAGGGGAGCAGACCCAGTACTTC.

The chain employs TRBV11-3 and TRBJ1-3, with a weak D call TRBD1 (5 bases). V was pared by 5 bases and J by 0 bases, with 23 bases between. CDR3 length: 19 residues. Germline CDR1 SGHNT, CDR2 YENEEA. CDR3 in amino acids: CASSLWVGADKGSGNTIYF. DNA of the CDR3: TGTGCCAGCAGCCTCTGGGTTGGGGCCGATAAGGGCTCTGGAAACACCATATATTTT. The variable domain in full, with the rest retrieved from reference TRBV11-3 and TRBJ1-3, is EAGVVQSPRYKIIEKKQPVAFWCNPISGHNTLYWYLQNLGQGPELLIRYENEEAVDDSQLPKDRFSAERLKGVDSTLKIQPAELGDSAVYLCASSLWVGADKGSGNTIYFGEGSWLTVV.

This clone showed up just once. The chain combines TRBV6-5 with TRBJ1-1; no definite D call. Germline-derived CDR1 and CDR2 are MNHEY and SVGAGI. The V and J ends lost 8 bases and 4 bases respectively, with 8 bases between them. The CDR3 sequence is 11 residues long. The CDR3 reads CASQFPTEAFF. CDR3 DNA sequence: TGTGCCAGCCAATTCCCCACTGAAGCTTTCTTT.

The chain joins TRBV7-8 to TRBJ2-6, with TRBD2 as a possible D gene (7 bases). V was clipped by 1 base and J by 4 bases, with 11 bases between them. The CDR3 contains 16 residues. Germline CDR1 is SGHVS and CDR2 is FQNEAQ. CDR3 protein: CASSLVGGQGANVLTF. Written as DNA, the CDR3 is TGTGCCAGCAGCTTAGTCGGGGGGCAAGGGGCCAACGTCCTGACTTTC.

The chain carries TRBV9 and TRBJ1-2; the match to TRBD1 covers 8 bases. Germline V gives CDR1 SGDLS, CDR2 YYNGEE. V shed 4 bases and J 7 bases; nucleotides not matched to a gene: 15. The CDR3 contains 16 residues. The CDR3 DNA reads TGTGCCAGCAGCCCCAGGGTGGGGACAGGAGCTTCTGGCTACACCTTC. This encodes CASSPRVGTGASGYTF. Complete variable domain (other parts from reference TRBV9 and TRBJ1-2): DSGVTQTPKHLITATGQRVTLRCSPRSGDLSVYWYQQSLDQGLQFLIQYYNGEERAKGNILERFSAQQFPDLHSELNLSSLELGDSALYFCASSPRVGTGASGYTFGSGTRLTVV.

In nucleotides, the CDR3 is TGCGCCAGCAGCCAAGGATGGCGGAGCAATCAGCCCCAGCATTTT. This encodes CASSQGWRSNQPQHF. The chain links TRBV4-1 to TRBJ1-5; D is unresolved. CDR1 is MGHRA, CDR2 YSYEKL, per germline. CDR3 length: 15 amino acids. V was shortened by 1 base and J by 1 base, with 8 bases between the two germline ends.

This chain connects TRBV12-3 or TRBV12-4 to TRBJ1-1; the D gene is possibly TRBD1 (5 bases). Trimming took 6 bases from V and 1 from J, leaving 9 bases between them. The CDR3 runs to 13 residues. The CDR3 is CASSFQGNTEAFF. In nucleotides, the CDR3 is TGTGCCAGCAGCTTTCAGGGGAACACTGAAGCTTTCTTT.

The V gene is TRBV11-3, the J gene TRBJ2-7; a possible D gene is TRBD2 (7 bases). Germline-derived CDR1 and CDR2 are SGHNT and YENEEA. CDR3 length: 15 residues. Trimming removed 4 bases at V and 0 bases at J, with 13 bases between. The CDR3 region has the DNA TGTGCCAGCAGCTCGGGGGGCCTGTTCTCCTACGAGCAGTACTTC. Protein product: CASSSGGLFSYEQYF.

This chain links TRBV19 with TRBJ1-4; D gene ambiguous. Trimming shortened V by 4 bases and J by 8 bases, and 11 bases separated the two germline ends. The germline gives CDR1 LNHDA, CDR2 SQIVND (reference sequence). This CDR3 is 13 amino acids long. CDR3 region: CASSNKPNEKLFF. The CDR3 region has the DNA TGTGCCAGTAGTAACAAACCAAACGAAAAACTGTTTTTT.

V and J are TRBV2 and TRBJ1-2; 10 nucleotides agree with TRBD1. The CDR3 has 15 residues. V lost 4 bases and J lost 6; bases outside the gene matches: 8. Germline values: CDR1 SNHLY, CDR2 FYNNEI. The DNA for the CDR3 is TGTGCCAGCAGTGTTATAGGGACAGGGGCGAATGGCTACACCTTC. Translation gives CASSVIGTGANGYTF.

For the CDR3, the DNA is TGTGCCAGCAGTTACTTCGGAGACAGCATCAATCAGCCCCAGCATTTT. Translation: CASSYFGDSINQPQHF. The chain carries TRBV6-2 or TRBV6-3 and TRBJ1-5; D perhaps matches TRBD1 (5 bases). Trimming cost V 1 base and J 3 bases, with 13 bases left between them. This CDR3 comprises 16 residues. The germline gives CDR1 MNHEY, CDR2 SVGEGT.

The chain recombines TRBV9 with TRBJ2-5; 8 bases align to TRBD2. CDR1 and CDR2 from the germline V gene are SGDLS and YYNGEE. V lost 8 bases to trimming and J lost 1 base; unmatched junction nucleotides: 4. There are 13 residues in the CDR3. CDR3 in DNA: TGTGCCAGTGCGCGGGGGGCCCAAGAGACCCAGTACTTC. It encodes CASARGAQETQYF.

The genes are TRBV12-5 and TRBJ2-2, with TRBD1 matching over 7 bases. The CDR3 length is 18 residues. The trim removed 8 bases at V and 5 bases at J, leaving 20 bases unmatched. Per germline, CDR1 LGHNT and CDR2 FRNRAP. CDR3 loop: CASRVLVMGTVLTGELFF. The CDR3 DNA follows: TGTGCTAGTCGAGTTTTGGTAATGGGGACAGTCCTAACCGGGGAGCTGTTTTTT. The complete variable domain, with remaining parts taken from reference TRBV12-5 and TRBJ2-2, reads DARVTQTPRHKVTEMGQEVTMRCQPILGHNTVFWYRQTMMQGLELLAYFRNRAPLDDSGMPKDRFSAEMPDATLATLKIQPSEPRDSAVYFCASRVLVMGTVLTGELFFGEGSRLTVL.

The chain employs TRBV7-2 and TRBJ1-1; D is perhaps TRBD1 (5 bases). CDR3 length equals 14 residues. CDR1 and CDR2 (germline): SGHTA, FQGNSA. The V and J ends lost 4 bases and 10 bases respectively, with 19 bases between them. CDR3 loop: CASSSTVGVRVAFF. The CDR3 bases are TGTGCCAGCAGCTCCACCGTAGGGGTACGGGTAGCTTTCTTT.

CDR3 region: CASSLTGSTEAFF. The CDR3 region has the DNA TGTGCCAGCAGTTTAACAGGGAGCACTGAAGCTTTCTTT. The rearrangement joins TRBV28 to TRBJ1-1; possible D gene TRBD1, 6 bases. The CDR3 consists of 13 residues. Germline assignment: CDR1 MDHEN and CDR2 SYDVKM. Trimming left V 2 bases short and J 4 bases short, with 8 bases between.

The chain combines TRBV12-3 or TRBV12-4 with TRBJ2-1, with D tentatively TRBD1 (6 bases). V was shortened by 6 bases and J by 7 bases, with 13 bases between the two germline ends. The CDR3 consists of 13 residues. The DNA of the CDR3 is TGTGCCAGCAGCTCGGACAGTCAGAATGAGCAGTTCTTC. Translation: CASSSDSQNEQFF.

The V call is TRBV7-9, the J call TRBJ1-4; possible D gene TRBD1, 5 bases. V was shortened by 5 bases and J by 5 bases, with 12 bases between the two germline ends. From germline, CDR1 is SEHNR and CDR2 FQNEAQ (reference sequence). This CDR3 contains 14 residues. The CDR3 nucleotides are TGTGCCAGCAGCCTCGGGACTCTGAATGAAAAACTGTTTTTT. It encodes CASSLGTLNEKLFF. Based on the CDR3 plus reference TRBV7-9 and TRBJ1-4, the full variable domain is DTGVSQNPRHKITKRGQNVTFRCDPISEHNRLYWYRQTLGQGPEFLTYFQNEAQLEKSRLLSDRFSAERPKGSFSTLEIQRTEQGDSAMYLCASSLGTLNEKLFFGSGTQLSVL.

This chain links TRBV5-1 with TRBJ2-6; maybe TRBD1 (6 bases). This CDR3 has 19 residues. V dropped 6 bases and J dropped 4 bases, with 26 bases sitting between them. The germline V gene has CDR1 SGHRS and CDR2 YFSETQ. The CDR3 reads CASKASNQGSLSGANVLTF. The CDR3 coding sequence is TGCGCCAGCAAGGCTTCGAATCAGGGGTCTCTTTCCGGGGCCAACGTCCTGACTTTC.

The V gene is TRBV6-5, the J gene TRBJ2-1, with 12 bases identical to TRBD1. Germline CDR1 and CDR2: MNHEY and SVGAGI. V lost 6 bases, J lost 9 bases, and 9 bases stayed unmatched. The CDR3 runs to 15 residues. The CDR3 DNA is TGTGCCAGCAGCCCCGGGACAGGGGGCAGTTTTGAGCAGTTCTTC. Protein: CASSPGTGGSFEQFF.

The CDR3 sequence: CASSPQGGVAGELFF. The CDR3 coding sequence is TGTGCCAGCAGCCCCCAGGGAGGAGTAGCCGGGGAGCTGTTTTTT. V gene TRBV7-2 combines with J gene TRBJ2-2, with D perhaps TRBD2 (6 bases). The ends were cut back, 5 bases at V and 6 bases at J, with 16 bases in the middle. This CDR3 has 15 residues. Per germline, CDR1 SGHTA and CDR2 FQGNSA.

The V call is TRBV18, the J call TRBJ2-1; 8 nucleotides match TRBD1. CDR3 length equals 15 residues. The V segment lost 6 bases and the J segment 8 bases; nucleotides outside the gene matches: 12. Germline V gene data show CDR1 as KGHSH and CDR2 as LQKENI. Here the CDR3 DNA reads TGTGCCAGCTCGGCCCAGGACAGGGCCCTCCATGAGCAGTTCTTC. It translates to CASSAQDRALHEQFF. Supplemented by reference TRBV18 and TRBJ2-1, the full variable domain reads NAGVMQNPRHLVRRRGQEARLRCSPMKGHSHVYWYRQLPEEGLKFMVYLQKENIIDESGMPKERFSAEFPKEGPSILRIQQVVRGDSAAYFCASSAQDRALHEQFFGPGTRLTVL.

CDR3 amino acids: CASSSETVRETQYF. The CDR3 DNA is TGTGCCAGCAGCTCGGAGACAGTTAGAGAGACCCAGTACTTC. V and J are TRBV3-1 (or the pseudogene TRBV3-2) and TRBJ2-5, with a tentative D call TRBD1 (5 bases). This CDR3 comprises 14 residues. Germline CDR1 LGHDT, CDR2 YNNKEL (reference sequence). Trimming pared 5 bases from V and 4 bases from J, leaving 14 bases between.

The V and J genes are TRBV5-1 and TRBJ2-1, with 10 bases lining up with TRBD2. The length of the CDR3 is 14 residues. With 7 bases clipped from V and 7 bases from J, the junction kept 8 bases outside the gene matches. CDR1 is SGHRS and CDR2 is YFSETQ in the germline V gene. CDR3 amino acids: CASSGVAGGNEQFF. CDR3 bases: TGCGCCAGCTCCGGGGTAGCGGGGGGTAATGAGCAGTTCTTC.

The CDR3 is CSVGPGTGVNEQYF. The CDR3 coding sequence is TGCAGCGTTGGACCCGGGACAGGGGTAAACGAGCAGTACTTC. The chain joins TRBV29-1 to TRBJ2-7; 10 bases agree with TRBD1. V shed 4 bases and J 5 bases; nucleotides not matched to a gene: 8. The CDR3 is 14 amino acids. Germline-derived CDR1 and CDR2 are SQVTM and ANQGSEA.

For this clone: Additional DNA sequences in this sample encode the identical CDR3. This chain uses TRBV11-3 with TRBJ1-1, with a tentative D call TRBD1 (6 bases). The CDR3 loop spans 11 amino acids. V was shortened by 4 bases and J by 8 bases, with 8 bases between the two germline ends. The germline V gene encodes CDR1 SGHNT and CDR2 YENEEA. The CDR3 is CASSSGTEAFF. CDR3 nucleotides: TGTGCCAGCAGCTCCGGGACAGAAGCTTTCTTT.

This clone appeared a few times. V usage is TRBV15 and J usage is TRBJ1-4, with D hard to call. There are 14 residues in the CDR3. Germline V gene data show CDR1 as LNHNV and CDR2 as YYDKDF (reference sequence). The ends were cut back, 1 base at V and 6 bases at J, with 9 bases in the middle. The CDR3 here is CATSRGREHEKLFF. The CDR3 bases are TGTGCCACCAGCAGAGGCCGGGAACATGAAAAACTGTTTTTT. The entire variable domain, with the rest obtained from reference TRBV15 and TRBJ1-4, is as follows: DAMVIQNPRYQVTQFGKPVTLSCSQTLNHNVMYWYQQKSSQAPKLLFHYYDKDFNNEADTPDNFQSRRPNTSFCFLDIRSPGLGDTAMYLCATSRGREHEKLFFGSGTQLSVL.

The J gene is TRBJ2-3, the V gene TRBV5-4; 7 positions match TRBD1. The germline gives CDR1 SGHNT, CDR2 YYREEE (reference sequence). J lost 3 bases, V lost 7 bases, and 8 bases had no gene match. This CDR3 has 14 amino acids. CDR3 protein: CASAEGAGTDTQYF. Here the CDR3 DNA reads TGTGCCAGCGCCGAGGGGGCCGGGACAGATACGCAGTATTTT.

Only a few counts were recorded for this clone. V and J are TRBV19 and TRBJ2-1, with TRBD1 as a possible D gene (6 bases). Trimming shortened V by 0 bases and J by 16 bases, and 13 bases separated the two germline ends. Germline-derived CDR1 and CDR2 are LNHDA and SQIVND (reference sequence). The CDR3 is 12 amino acids. The DNA for the CDR3 is TGTGCCAGTAGTATAGACACAGGGAGCAGCTTCTTC. Translating it yields CASSIDTGSSFF. Variable domain in full (rest from reference TRBV19 and TRBJ2-1): DGGITQSPKYLFRKEGQNVTLSCEQNLNHDAMYWYRQDPGQGLRLIYYSQIVNDFQKGDIAEGYSVSREKKESFPLTVTSAQKNPTAFYLCASSIDTGSSFFGPGTRLTVL.